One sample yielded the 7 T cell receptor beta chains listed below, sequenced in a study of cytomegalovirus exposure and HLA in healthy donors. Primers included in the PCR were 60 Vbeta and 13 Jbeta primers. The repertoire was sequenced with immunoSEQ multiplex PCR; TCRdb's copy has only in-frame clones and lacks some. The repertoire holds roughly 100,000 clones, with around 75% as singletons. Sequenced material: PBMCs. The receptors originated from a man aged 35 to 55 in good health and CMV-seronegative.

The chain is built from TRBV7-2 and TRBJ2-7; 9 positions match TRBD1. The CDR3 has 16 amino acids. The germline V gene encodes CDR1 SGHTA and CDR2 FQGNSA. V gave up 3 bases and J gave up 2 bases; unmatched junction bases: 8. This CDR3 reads CASSFPPGQGTYEQYF. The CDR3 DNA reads TGTGCCAGCAGCTTTCCACCGGGACAGGGAACCTACGAGCAGTACTTC.

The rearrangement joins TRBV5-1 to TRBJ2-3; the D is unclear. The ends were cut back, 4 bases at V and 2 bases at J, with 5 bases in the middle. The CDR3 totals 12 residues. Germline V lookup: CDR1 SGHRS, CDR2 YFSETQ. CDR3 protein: CASSPFTDTQYF. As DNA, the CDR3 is TGCGCCAGCAGCCCATTCACAGATACGCAGTATTTT.

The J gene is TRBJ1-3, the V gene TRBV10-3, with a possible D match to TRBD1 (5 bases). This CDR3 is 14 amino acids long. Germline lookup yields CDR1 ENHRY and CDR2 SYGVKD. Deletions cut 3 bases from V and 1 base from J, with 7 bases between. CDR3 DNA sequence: TGTGCCATCAGTGATTCAGGGTCTGGAAACACCATATATTTT. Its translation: CAISDSGSGNTIYF.

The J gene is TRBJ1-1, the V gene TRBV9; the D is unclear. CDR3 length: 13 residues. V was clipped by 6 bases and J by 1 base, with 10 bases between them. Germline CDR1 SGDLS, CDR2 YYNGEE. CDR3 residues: CASNQVANTEAFF. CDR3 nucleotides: TGTGCCAGCAATCAGGTGGCGAACACTGAAGCTTTCTTT.

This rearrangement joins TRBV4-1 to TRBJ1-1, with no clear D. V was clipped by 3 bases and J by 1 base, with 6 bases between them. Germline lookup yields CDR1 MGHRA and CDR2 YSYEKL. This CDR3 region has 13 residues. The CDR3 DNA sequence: TGCGCCAGCAGCCACCCCCGGAACACTGAAGCTTTCTTT. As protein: CASSHPRNTEAFF.

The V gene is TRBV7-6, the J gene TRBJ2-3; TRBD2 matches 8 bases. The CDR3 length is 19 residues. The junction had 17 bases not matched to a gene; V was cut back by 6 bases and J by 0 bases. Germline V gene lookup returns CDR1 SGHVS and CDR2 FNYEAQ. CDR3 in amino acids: CASRQILAAPPSSTDTQYF. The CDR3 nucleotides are TGTGCCAGCAGACAAATACTAGCGGCTCCCCCCTCTAGCACAGATACGCAGTATTTT.

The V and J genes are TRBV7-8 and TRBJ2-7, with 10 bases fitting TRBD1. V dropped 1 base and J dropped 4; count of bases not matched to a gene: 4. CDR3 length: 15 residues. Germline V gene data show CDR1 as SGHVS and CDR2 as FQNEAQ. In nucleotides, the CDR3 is TGTGCCAGCAGCTTAGGGGGACAGGGGTTATACGAGCAGTACTTC. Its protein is CASSLGGQGLYEQYF.